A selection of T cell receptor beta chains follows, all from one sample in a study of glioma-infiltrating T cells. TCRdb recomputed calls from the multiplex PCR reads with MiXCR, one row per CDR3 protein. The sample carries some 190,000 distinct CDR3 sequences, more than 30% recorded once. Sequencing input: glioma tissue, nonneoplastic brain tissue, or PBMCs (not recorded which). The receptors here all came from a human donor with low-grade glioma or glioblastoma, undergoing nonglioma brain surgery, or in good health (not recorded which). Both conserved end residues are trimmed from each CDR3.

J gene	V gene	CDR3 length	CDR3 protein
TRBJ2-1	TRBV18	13	ASSPVASSYNEQF
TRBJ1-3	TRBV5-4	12	ASSSTGAGNTIY
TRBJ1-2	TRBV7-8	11	ASSLGQKYGYT
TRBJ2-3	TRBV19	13	ASIRTSGSPDTQY
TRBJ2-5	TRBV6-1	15	ASSLLAGGLFAETQY
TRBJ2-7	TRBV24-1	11	ATSDPRGIGQY
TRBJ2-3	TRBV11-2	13	ASSLDPTEADTQY
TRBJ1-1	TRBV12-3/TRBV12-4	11	ASSLRGSLIAF
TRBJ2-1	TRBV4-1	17	ASSQDTVGTGGLYNEQF
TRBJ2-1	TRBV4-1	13	ASSQVLAVYNEQF
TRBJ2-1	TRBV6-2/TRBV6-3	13	ASSFRSISYNEQF
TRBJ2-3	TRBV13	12	ASSPGQDPDTQY
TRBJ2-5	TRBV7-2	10	ASSPFIETQY
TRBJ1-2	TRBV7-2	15	ASSWFRDTAVSGGYT
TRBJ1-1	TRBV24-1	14	ATSDWEAGTSTEAF
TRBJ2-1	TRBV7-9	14	ASSPRATNSYNEQF
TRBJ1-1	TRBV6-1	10	ASSKGGTKAF
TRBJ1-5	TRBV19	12	ASNRGDSNQPQH
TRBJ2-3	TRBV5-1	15	ASGLPSGRADTDTQY
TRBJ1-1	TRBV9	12	ASSATTGSPRRV
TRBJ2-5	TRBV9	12	ASSETSGEKTQY
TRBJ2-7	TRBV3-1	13	ASSQEASGKGEQY
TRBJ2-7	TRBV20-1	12	SARVPGNADEQY
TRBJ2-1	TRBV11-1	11	ASSRSVDNEQF
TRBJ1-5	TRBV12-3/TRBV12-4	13	ASSLGNGLNQPQH
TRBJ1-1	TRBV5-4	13	ASSLAGAGNTEAF
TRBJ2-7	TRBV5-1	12	ASSLGGRSYEQY
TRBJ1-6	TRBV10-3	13	AISETGTTNSPLH
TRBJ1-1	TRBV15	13	ATSKYRDRNTEAF
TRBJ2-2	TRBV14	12	ASSPVLSTGELF
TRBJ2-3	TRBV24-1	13	ATSDGGGALDTQY
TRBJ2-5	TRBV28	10	ASSTSSETQY
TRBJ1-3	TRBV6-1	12	ASRQGFTGNTIY
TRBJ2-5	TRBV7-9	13	ASSSGTSGRETQY
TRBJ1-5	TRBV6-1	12	ASSPSAGNQPQH
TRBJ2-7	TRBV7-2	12	ASSVSGSYYEQY
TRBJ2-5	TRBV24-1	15	VTSDYRDRGFRETQY
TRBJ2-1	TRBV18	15	ASSPGLAGGPDNEQF
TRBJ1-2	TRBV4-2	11	ASSQQGIGGYT